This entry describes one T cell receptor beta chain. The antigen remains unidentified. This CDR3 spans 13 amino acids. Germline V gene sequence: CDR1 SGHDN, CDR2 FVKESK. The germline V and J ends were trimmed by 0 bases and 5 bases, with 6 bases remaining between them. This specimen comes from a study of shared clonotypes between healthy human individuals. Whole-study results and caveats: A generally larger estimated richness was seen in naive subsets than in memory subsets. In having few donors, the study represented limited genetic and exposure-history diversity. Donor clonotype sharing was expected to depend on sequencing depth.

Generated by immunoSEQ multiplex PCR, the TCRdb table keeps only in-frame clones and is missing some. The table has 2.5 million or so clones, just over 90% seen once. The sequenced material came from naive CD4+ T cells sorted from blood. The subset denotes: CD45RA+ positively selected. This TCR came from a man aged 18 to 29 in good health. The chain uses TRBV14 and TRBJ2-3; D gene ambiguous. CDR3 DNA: TGTGCCAGCAGCCAAGACCACGGAGATACGCAGTATTTT. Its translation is CASSQDHGDTQYF.